A single sample is the source of the 23 T cell receptor beta chains below, sequenced in a study of blood T cell repertoires in COVID-19. Here immunoSEQ multiplex PCR was the method, and the copy in TCRdb shows in-frame clones only, minus some. Of around 100,000 clones listed, 82% are singletons. The material sequenced was peripheral blood. The receptors were gathered from a man in his sixties with acute or convalescent COVID-19.

CDR3 coding DNA: TGTGCCAGCAGCCCCGCTGAGGTAGGGAGGGAGACCCAGTACTTC. Its protein is CASSPAEVGRETQYF. The chain recombines TRBV7-6 with TRBJ2-5; maybe TRBD2 (6 bases). The V gene's germline CDR1 is SGHVS and CDR2 FNYEAQ. The V and J ends lost 5 bases and 5 bases respectively, with 18 bases between them. The CDR3 has 15 residues.

This chain uses TRBV28 with TRBJ1-6, with a possible D match to TRBD1 (5 bases). Trimming shortened V by 2 bases and J by 9 bases, and 17 bases separated the two germline ends. The germline gives CDR1 MDHEN, CDR2 SYDVKM. This CDR3 has 16 amino acids. CDR3 in DNA: TGTGCCAGCAGTTTAAATGATGGCAGGGACTTTTCACCCCTCCACTTT. Its translation is CASSLNDGRDFSPLHF. Variable domain in full (rest from reference TRBV28 and TRBJ1-6): DVKVTQSSRYLVKRTGEKVFLECVQDMDHENMFWYRQDPGLGLRLIYFSYDVKMKEKGDIPEGYSVSREKKERFSLILESASTNQTSMYLCASSLNDGRDFSPLHFGNGTRLTVT.

The chain couples TRBV6-2 or TRBV6-3 to TRBJ2-5, with 11 bases that match TRBD2. With V trimmed by 4 bases and J by 1 base, 5 bases remained unmatched. This CDR3 contains 16 residues. CDR1 and CDR2 (germline): MNHEY, SVGEGT. The CDR3 loop reads CASSSYGTSGQETQYF. The CDR3 DNA sequence: TGTGCCAGCAGTTCCTATGGGACTAGCGGCCAAGAGACCCAGTACTTC.

The table lists this clone with a few counts. This chain uses TRBV11-3 with TRBJ1-1; D is ambiguous. V was trimmed by 8 bases and J by 2 bases, leaving 12 bases between them. Germline V gene lookup returns CDR1 SGHNT and CDR2 YENEEA. The CDR3 spans 13 residues. This chain's CDR3 is CASEGRPNTEAFF. The CDR3 bases are TGTGCCAGCGAGGGCAGACCTAACACTGAAGCTTTCTTT.

This chain links TRBV7-3 with TRBJ2-7; no definite D call. This CDR3 contains 13 residues. The V gene lost 5 bases and the J gene lost 3 bases, with 11 bases spanning the gap. Per germline, CDR1 SGHTA and CDR2 FQGTGA. In nucleotides, the CDR3 is TGTGCCAGCAGCCTCGCCGAGAACTACGAGCAGTACTTC. It yields the protein CASSLAENYEQYF.

The V and J genes are TRBV28 and TRBJ1-5, with D maybe TRBD1 (5 bases). V shed 3 bases and J shed 1 base, with 7 bases lying between them. The CDR3 loop spans 14 amino acids. Per germline, CDR1 MDHEN and CDR2 SYDVKM. The CDR3 sequence is CASSFRGSNQPQHF. DNA of the CDR3: TGTGCCAGCAGTTTCCGGGGGAGCAATCAGCCCCAGCATTTT.

The genes are TRBV24-1 and TRBJ1-1, with 11 bases identical to TRBD1. Trimming at V came to 4 bases and at J to 10 bases, leaving 4 bases not matched to a gene. This CDR3 is 13 amino acids long. CDR1 is KGHDR and CDR2 is SFDVKD in the germline V gene. CDR3 sequence: CATSDRTGGLAFF. DNA for the CDR3: TGTGCCACCAGTGACAGGACAGGGGGCTTAGCTTTCTTT.

The chain joins TRBV24-1 to TRBJ2-3; perhaps TRBD1 as D (5 bases). From germline, CDR1 is KGHDR and CDR2 SFDVKD. V was cut by 0 bases and J by 4 bases, with 16 bases left in between. CDR3 length: 17 residues. CDR3 coding DNA: TGTGCCACCAGTGATTTGCATGGGCAGGGAAGCGCAGATACGCAGTATTTT. This encodes CATSDLHGQGSADTQYF.

The chain links TRBV9 to TRBJ2-2; no firm D call. The V gene's germline CDR1 is SGDLS and CDR2 YYNGEE. CDR3 length equals 15 residues. The V gene lost 0 bases and the J gene lost 0 bases, with 6 bases spanning the gap. The DNA of the CDR3 is TGTGCCAGCAGCGTAGTCTATACGAACACCGGGGAGCTGTTTTTT. Translated, it gives CASSVVYTNTGELFF.

The chain is built from TRBV3-1 (or the pseudogene TRBV3-2) and TRBJ2-7, with TRBD1 matching over 12 bases. The CDR3 runs to 18 residues. Germline assignment: CDR1 LGHDT and CDR2 YNNKEL (reference sequence). V lost 4 bases and J lost 3; bases outside the gene matches: 13. CDR3 sequence: CASSPSRDRGRVFYEQYF. DNA of the CDR3: TGTGCCAGCAGCCCGAGCCGGGACAGGGGGCGCGTCTTCTACGAGCAGTACTTC.

The rearrangement links TRBV6-5 to TRBJ2-1, with unresolved D. This CDR3 spans 13 amino acids. Germline V lookup: CDR1 MNHEY, CDR2 SVGAGI. The V and J ends lost 6 bases and 8 bases respectively, with 14 bases between them. This chain's CDR3 is CASRESRLYEQFF. In nucleotides, the CDR3 is TGTGCCAGCAGGGAGTCGAGACTTTATGAGCAGTTCTTC.

The chain carries TRBV5-1 and TRBJ2-1, with D possibly TRBD1 on 6 matching bases. The CDR3 has 15 residues. The germline CDR1 and CDR2 sequences are SGHRS and YFSETQ. V was clipped by 4 bases and J by 4 bases, with 15 bases between them. The CDR3 here is CASSEQGPLYNEQFF. The DNA for the CDR3 is TGCGCCAGCAGCGAACAGGGACCCCTTTACAATGAGCAGTTCTTC. Complete variable domain (other parts from reference TRBV5-1 and TRBJ2-1): KAGVTQTPRYLIKTRGQQVTLSCSPISGHRSVSWYQQTPGQGLQFLFEYFSETQRNKGNFPGRFSGRQFSNSRSEMNVSTLELGDSALYLCASSEQGPLYNEQFFGPGTRLTVL.

The V gene is TRBV14, the J gene TRBJ1-1; no clear D gene. This CDR3 contains 14 residues. Germline loops: CDR1 SGHDN, CDR2 FVKESK. V lost 4 bases, J lost 2 bases, and 11 bases lay in between. CDR3: CASSLRLENTEAFF. CDR3 in DNA: TGTGCCAGCAGCCTAAGACTGGAAAACACTGAAGCTTTCTTT.

This rearrangement joins TRBV19 to TRBJ1-5; possibly TRBD1 for D (5 bases). V lost 7 bases to trimming and J lost 6 bases, with 16 bases between them. This CDR3 has 14 amino acids. Germline CDR1 reads LNHDA; CDR2 reads SQIVND (reference sequence). The CDR3 bases are TGTGCCAGTACTCCTGGAGGGGCTGTTCAGCCCCAGCATTTT. It codes for CASTPGGAVQPQHF.

The sample holds one count of this clone. The J gene is TRBJ2-5, the V gene TRBV10-2, with D unclear. The V end lost 6 bases, the J end lost 5 bases, and 7 bases lay between the germline ends. Per the germline V gene, CDR1 is WSHSY and CDR2 is SAAADI. This CDR3 contains 11 residues. The CDR3: CASSLQETQYF. As DNA, the CDR3 is TGCGCCAGCAGCCTACAGGAGACCCAGTACTTC.

The genes are TRBV11-3 and TRBJ1-3; no clear D. Germline-derived CDR1 and CDR2 are SGHNT and YENEEA. The CDR3 contains 13 residues. Trimming took off 0 bases at V and 4 bases at J, with 4 bases between the two ends. DNA for the CDR3: TGTGCCAGCAGCTTAGAATCGGGAAACACCATATATTTT. It specifies CASSLESGNTIYF.

This clone was recorded only once. The chain's CDR3 is CASSLWQGASTNEKLFF. The CDR3 DNA sequence: TGTGCCAGCAGTTTGTGGCAGGGGGCATCAACTAATGAAAAACTGTTTTTT. The chain has TRBV27 and TRBJ1-4; 8 bases are shared with TRBD1. V dropped 3 bases and J dropped 0; count of bases not matched to a gene: 6. Looked up from germline, CDR1 is MNHEY and CDR2 is SMNVEV (reference sequence). The CDR3 contains 17 residues.

On this clone itself: An end of the junction differs from the germline gene, which may be a read error. V gene TRBV5-1 combines with J gene TRBJ2-5; 8 bases line up with TRBD1. The CDR3 spans 17 residues. CDR1 is SGHRS and CDR2 is YFSETQ in the germline V gene. CDR3: CASNLEGQGALGETQYF. DNA of the CDR3: TGCGCCAGCAACTTGGAGGGCCAGGGGGCTCTGGGAGAGACCCAGTACTTC. Supplemented by reference TRBV5-1 and TRBJ2-5, the full variable domain reads KAGVTQTPRYLIKTRGQQVTLSCSPISGHRSVSWYQQTPGQGLQFLFEYFSETQRNKGNFPGRFSGRQFSNSRSEMNVSTLELGDSALYLCASNLEGQGALGETQYFGPGTRLLVL.

This chain links TRBV7-9 with TRBJ1-2; D not certain. CDR1 SEHNR and CDR2 FQNEAQ come from the germline V gene (reference sequence). Trimming pared 2 bases from V and 4 bases from J, leaving 5 bases between. The CDR3 runs to 12 residues. This CDR3 is CASSLTFYGYTF. The CDR3 bases are TGTGCCAGCAGCTTAACTTTCTATGGCTACACCTTC.

The chain employs TRBV7-6 and TRBJ2-6, with 14 positions matching TRBD2. This CDR3 is built from 18 residues. Germline CDR1 reads SGHVS; CDR2 reads FNYEAQ. The V gene end was trimmed by 5 bases and the J gene end by 2 bases; junction bases not matched to a gene: 5. The DNA of the CDR3 is TGTGCCAGCAGCGAGACTAGCGGGGGGGCAACTGGGGCCAACGTCCTGACTTTC. It specifies CASSETSGGATGANVLTF.

The CDR3 loop is CASRPQSSGNTIYF. CDR3 nucleotides: TGTGCCAGTAGACCACAGAGCTCTGGAAACACCATATATTTT. J is TRBJ1-3 and V is TRBV19; D unclear. This CDR3 is 14 amino acids long. CDR1 is LNHDA and CDR2 is SQIVND in the germline V gene (reference sequence). Trimming stripped 6 bases from V and 0 bases from J, with 9 bases between.

The chain combines TRBV6-5 with TRBJ2-1, with 12 bases that match TRBD2. The V gene's germline CDR1 is MNHEY and CDR2 SVGAGI. After removal of 10 bases from V and 3 bases from J, the junction contained 7 bases not matched to a gene. The CDR3 covers 15 residues. CDR3 DNA: TGTGCCACCTCACGGACTAGCGGGATCTACAATGAGCAGTTCTTC. The encoded protein is CATSRTSGIYNEQFF.

The V gene is TRBV12-3 or TRBV12-4, the J gene TRBJ2-2; 7 nucleotides align to TRBD1. The junction had 0 bases not matched to a gene; V was cut back by 5 bases and J by 6 bases. This CDR3 region has 12 residues. The CDR3 coding sequence is TGTGCCAGCAGTAGGGGGCCCGGGGAGCTGTTTTTT. Amino acid sequence: CASSRGPGELFF.